This T cell receptor beta chain came from a study of cytomegalovirus exposure and HLA in healthy donors. The study, taken as a whole, reports: The HLA-A and HLA-B alleles of most subjects were reportedly predicted accurately from TCR beta sequences. Among CMV-associated TCR beta chains, most appeared HLA-restricted in a later analysis. V- and J-gene trimming in TCR beta was tied to a missense DCLRE1C variant by an analysis performed later.

Trimming cost V 6 bases and J 1 base; bases outside gene matches: 6. The CDR3 extends over 15 amino acids. Germline-derived CDR1 and CDR2 are KGHSH and LQKENI. PCR used 60 Vbeta primers and 13 Jbeta primers. The table came from immunoSEQ multiplex PCR; TCRdb's copy has only in-frame clones and leaves some out. The table includes 200,000 to 250,000 clones, roughly 80% detected once. About this clone itself: Its antigen is as yet unknown.

Despite likely unrecorded immune exposures, the donors were nominally healthy at the time of sampling. Sequencing used PBMCs. V is TRBV18 and J is TRBJ2-3; 8 positions match TRBD2. This clonotype originated in a middle-aged man in good health and CMV-seronegative. The CDR3 nucleotides are TGTGCCAGCTCCCAGAGCGGGGGACGCACAGATACGCAGTATTTT. This gives the protein CASSQSGGRTDTQYF.